This TCR beta chain was sequenced in a study of blood T cell repertoires in COVID-19. Study-level background: The analysed material was cDNA or gDNA that came from T cells, B-cell-depleted T cells, or PBMCs.

Seattle cases were enrolled at active infection and followed longitudinally. Authors' methods: How many nucleated cells were present was estimated from reference gene primer amplification. Assay: immunoSEQ multiplex PCR; the TCRdb copy retains only in-frame clones and omits some. V, J and clone size reflect that table, while D and trimming were determined from the DNA. This table holds roughly 460,000 clones, 70% to 90% found once. Source material: peripheral blood. The TCR sequence derives from a young man with COVID-19, enrolled during active disease.

CDR3 nucleotide sequence: TGCAGTGCTAGTTCAGGATCCCGCTATGGCTACACCTTC. This encodes CSASSGSRYGYTF. The V gene is TRBV20-1, the J gene TRBJ1-2; D gene unclear. This CDR3 comprises 13 residues. The germline CDR1 and CDR2 sequences are DFQATT and SNEGSKA (reference sequence). Trimming took off 3 bases at V and 4 bases at J, with 12 bases between the two ends.